Given below is one TCR beta chain in context. This CDR3 region has 14 residues. V lost 2 bases and J 4 bases, leaving 11 bases between the germline ends. Germline assignment: CDR1 SNHLY and CDR2 FYNNEI. These data belong to a study of blood T cell repertoires in COVID-19. Study as a whole: Collection of acute and convalescent COVID-19 samples took place in the United States, Italy and Spain.

Participants spanned ages about 18 to 90 years and resided in fewer than 30 US areas. Authors' data handling: Amplification from reference gene primers served as the basis for estimated nucleated cell counts. Assay: immunoSEQ multiplex PCR; the TCRdb copy retains only in-frame clones and omits some. V and J calls plus clone size are reproduced from that table; the DNA served to infer D and trimming. The sample includes a few hundred thousand clones, roughly 87% of them seen just once. The sequenced sample consisted of PBMCs or T cells enriched from blood (not recorded which). The J gene is TRBJ1-1, the V gene TRBV2; D gene unclear. This sequence was found in a man younger than 30 with acute COVID-19. The chain's CDR3 is CASSEQRRGTEAFF. The DNA for the CDR3 is TGTGCCAGCAGTGAACAAAGACGAGGCACTGAAGCTTTCTTT.